A selection of T cell receptor beta chains follows, all from one sample in a study of blood T cells in healthy people across ages. TCRdb re-analysed the 5' RACE reads in MiXCR, keeping a single row per CDR3 protein. The sample contains approximately 810,000 distinct CDR3 sequences, less than 35% of which appear only once. The specimen was blood. These receptors came from a woman of 80 years or more in good health. CDR3s include the opening cysteine and the closing phenylalanine or tryptophan. D genes are given only for firm matches. Some rows have no size entry. The others give once, few or many, or a class for an expanded clone.

v_gene	j_gene	abundance	d_gene	CDR3aa	CDR3nt
TRBV5-1	TRBJ2-5	many	-	CASSSQGGQETQYF	TGCGCCAGCAGCTCCCAAGGGGGCCAAGAGACCCAGTACTTC
TRBV5-1	TRBJ2-7	many	TRBD1	CASRPGQGNYEQYF	TGCGCCAGCCGACCCGGACAGGGAAATTACGAGCAGTACTTC
TRBV20-1	TRBJ1-1	few	-	CSAHTPGRTTEAFF	TGCAGTGCACACACACCCGGACGGACCACTGAAGCTTTCTTT
TRBV19	TRBJ2-3	few	-	CAGGARSTDTQYF	TGTGCAGGCGGGGCCAGGTCCACAGATACGCAGTATTTT
TRBV3-1	TRBJ2-7	many	-	CASRAGVSYEQYF	TGTGCCAGCAGAGCAGGAGTGTCCTACGAGCAGTACTTC
TRBV6-5	TRBJ2-3	-	-	CASSFIRWGGRVGTDTQYF	TGTGCCAGCAGTTTCATAAGGTGGGGGGGCCGAGTCGGTACAGATACGCAGTATTTT
TRBV9	TRBJ2-3	many	TRBD2	CASSVAGGHSDTQYF	TGTGCCAGCAGCGTAGCGGGGGGGCACTCAGATACGCAGTATTTT
TRBV3-1	TRBJ2-1	many	TRBD2	CASSQVFLAGGKEQFF	TGTGCCAGCAGCCAAGTGTTTTTAGCGGGGGGGAAGGAGCAGTTCTTC
TRBV28	TRBJ2-1	many	-	CASRVLGGEQFF	TGTGCCAGCAGGGTATTGGGGGGTGAGCAGTTCTTC
TRBV7-2	TRBJ2-4	-	-	CASSAGRNEQYF	TGTGCCAGCAGCGCCGGACGTAATGAGCAGTACTTC
TRBV27	TRBJ1-6	few	TRBD1	CASSLSRTGGSPLHF	TGTGCCAGCAGTTTATCCCGGACAGGGGGCTCACCCCTCCACTTT
TRBV6-5	TRBJ2-5	many	-	CASRRTYSQETQYF	TGTGCCAGCCGCCGGACTTACTCTCAAGAGACCCAGTACTTC
TRBV6-1	TRBJ1-1	few	-	CASTESANTEAFF	TGTGCCAGCACCGAGTCAGCCAACACTGAAGCTTTCTTT
TRBV14	TRBJ2-5	few	TRBD2	CASSQGPAGQQYF	TGTGCCAGCAGCCAAGGTCCAGCGGGGCAGCAGTACTTC
TRBV20-1	TRBJ1-5	-	-	CSARDPNGMGQPQHF	TGCAGTGCTAGAGACCCGAATGGGATGGGGCAGCCCCAGCATTTT
TRBV7-2	TRBJ2-5	many	-	CASSPQRLSETQYF	TGTGCCAGCAGCCCGCAGAGACTCAGTGAGACCCAGTACTTC
TRBV20-1	TRBJ2-7	-	-	CSAVGGQAIISYEQYF	TGCAGTGCGGTGGGGGGGCAGGCGATTATCTCCTACGAGCAGTACTTC
TRBV6-1	TRBJ1-2	few	-	CASSAGTGYTF	TGTGCCAGCAGTGCAGGGACTGGCTACACCTTC
TRBV20-1	TRBJ2-7	few	TRBD2	CSARDQKLAGGYNEQYF	TGCAGTGCTAGAGATCAAAAACTAGCGGGGGGATACAATGAGCAGTACTTC
TRBV6-5	TRBJ1-4	-	TRBD1	CASSWGQLNEKLFF	TGTGCCAGCAGTTGGGGACAGCTTAATGAAAAACTGTTTTTT
TRBV24-1	TRBJ2-3	many	-	CATSDLSDTQYF	TGTGCCACCAGTGATTTATCAGATACGCAGTATTTT
TRBV30	TRBJ2-6	-	-	CAWRQRGSRSGANVLTF	TGTGCCTGGAGGCAACGGGGGTCCCGCTCTGGGGCCAACGTCCTGACTTTC
TRBV12-3/TRBV12-4	TRBJ1-1	-	-	CASRAGRIRDEAFF	TGTGCCAGCAGGGCGGGACGCATAAGGGATGAAGCTTTCTTT
TRBV2	TRBJ1-2	-	-	CASSEAPRQTSDYGYTF	TGTGCCAGCAGTGAAGCGCCAAGGCAGACGAGTGACTATGGCTACACCTTC
TRBV5-1	TRBJ1-2	many	-	CASSYREESIRYTF	TGCGCCAGCAGCTATAGGGAGGAGTCTATCCGCTACACCTTC
TRBV20-1	TRBJ1-1	few	-	CSATGAGVRPNTEAFF	TGCAGTGCTACAGGGGCCGGGGTTCGGCCGAACACTGAAGCTTTCTTT
TRBV4-1	TRBJ2-1	-	TRBD2	CASSQDSGRAGSSYNEQFF	TGCGCCAGCAGCCAAGATAGCGGGCGAGCCGGTAGCTCCTACAATGAGCAGTTCTTC
TRBV29-1	TRBJ2-1	-	TRBD2	CSAVAGEFSYNEQFF	TGCAGCGCCGTAGCGGGAGAATTTTCCTACAATGAGCAGTTCTTC
TRBV20-1	TRBJ1-4	few	TRBD1	CSARNTGGGEKLFF	TGCAGTGCTAGGAACACAGGGGGCGGAGAAAAACTGTTTTTT
TRBV11-2	TRBJ1-4	few	-	CASSFSWEANEKLFF	TGTGCCAGCAGCTTTTCGTGGGAGGCTAATGAAAAACTGTTTTTT
TRBV20-1	TRBJ2-2	few	TRBD2	CSASGLAGLNTGELFF	TGCAGTGCTTCTGGACTAGCGGGGCTGAACACCGGGGAGCTGTTTTTT
TRBV11-3	TRBJ2-7	-	-	CASTKRDLHEQYF	TGTGCCAGCACTAAAAGGGACTTGCACGAGCAGTACTTC
TRBV5-1	TRBJ2-1	-	-	CASSLGNGRQDEQFF	TGCGCCAGCAGCTTGGGTAACGGGCGTCAGGATGAGCAGTTCTTC
TRBV20-1	TRBJ1-5	few	TRBD1	CSARPSDRVNQPQHF	TGCAGTGCTAGACCATCGGACAGGGTCAATCAGCCCCAGCATTTT
TRBV12-3/TRBV12-4	TRBJ2-1	-	-	CASSLGGSPYNEQFF	TGTGCCAGCAGTTTAGGGGGCAGCCCCTACAATGAGCAGTTCTTC
TRBV19	TRBJ1-4	-	TRBD1	CASTPPGQGNEKLFF	TGTGCCAGCACCCCCCCGGGACAGGGGAATGAAAAACTGTTTTTT
TRBV12-3/TRBV12-4	TRBJ2-1	-	-	CASSFRSASPRVFF	TGTGCCAGCAGTTTTCGTTCGGCCTCCCCAAGAGTGTTCTTC
TRBV7-2	TRBJ2-1	-	-	CASSSMVPNNEQFF	TGTGCCAGCAGCTCTATGGTTCCTAACAATGAGCAGTTCTTC
TRBV7-9	TRBJ2-1	few	TRBD1	CASSRRTGGNLGEQFF	TGTGCCAGCAGCCGCAGGACAGGGGGCAATTTAGGTGAGCAGTTCTTC
TRBV11-2	TRBJ2-5	many	-	CASSLVSGVQETQYF	TGTGCCAGCAGCTTAGTCTCGGGGGTACAAGAGACCCAGTACTTC
TRBV28	TRBJ2-2	few	TRBD1	CATTGDTGELFF	TGTGCCACAACAGGGGACACCGGGGAGCTGTTTTTT
TRBV28	TRBJ1-2	many	-	CASSLRYGYTF	TGTGCCAGCAGTTTGAGATATGGCTACACCTTC
TRBV5-1	TRBJ2-1	many	-	CASSLGSASYDEQFF	TGCGCCAGCAGCTTGGGATCGGCCTCTTATGATGAGCAGTTCTTC
TRBV12-3/TRBV12-4	TRBJ2-3	few	-	CASSSTPRRVFADTQYF	TGTGCCAGCAGTTCCACCCCCCGCAGAGTTTTCGCAGATACGCAGTATTTT
TRBV5-5	TRBJ2-7	-	TRBD1	CASSFLGTGYYEQYF	TGTGCCAGCAGCTTCCTCGGGACAGGGTACTACGAGCAGTACTTC
TRBV6-2/TRBV6-3	TRBJ2-6	many	-	CASRPGSGANVLTF	TGTGCCAGCAGGCCGGGTTCTGGGGCCAACGTCCTGACTTTC
TRBV7-2	TRBJ2-4	few	-	CASSFVGTPNIQYF	TGTGCCAGCAGCTTTGTGGGGACTCCTAACATTCAGTACTTC
TRBV5-1	TRBJ2-7	many	-	CASTPLGNSYEQYF	TGCGCCAGCACCCCCTTAGGGAACTCCTACGAGCAGTACTTC
TRBV20-1	TRBJ2-1	few	-	CSATSSDDTYNEQFF	TGCAGTGCAACTAGCTCTGATGACACCTACAATGAGCAGTTCTTC
TRBV6-2/TRBV6-3	TRBJ2-6	many	-	CASSRLVGLSGANVLTF	TGTGCCAGCAGCCGCTTGGTCGGACTATCTGGGGCCAACGTCCTGACTTTC
TRBV28	TRBJ1-4	few	-	CASSYSRGLEKLFF	TGTGCCAGCAGCTACTCAAGGGGTCTTGAAAAACTGTTTTTT
TRBV4-3	TRBJ1-3	-	-	CASSQDLPPGNTIYF	TGCGCCAGCAGCCAAGATCTCCCGCCTGGAAACACCATATATTTT
TRBV5-1	TRBJ2-5	many	TRBD2	CASSTLAGYQETQYF	TGCGCCAGCAGCACACTAGCGGGGTACCAAGAGACCCAGTACTTC
TRBV7-2	TRBJ2-5	many	-	CASSSPLETQYF	TGTGCCAGCAGCTCCCCACTAGAGACCCAGTACTTC
TRBV7-2	TRBJ2-7	many	-	CASSWEEGLVYEQYF	TGTGCCAGCAGCTGGGAGGAGGGCTTGGTTTACGAGCAGTACTTC
TRBV11-2	TRBJ1-6	many	-	CASSLGGGRGPMNSPLHF	TGTGCCAGCAGCCTAGGGGGAGGTAGGGGCCCCATGAATTCACCCCTCCACTTT
TRBV7-2	TRBJ2-7	many	TRBD2	CASSKSTLAGKTYEQYF	TGTGCCAGCAGCAAGTCCACACTAGCGGGGAAAACCTACGAGCAGTACTTC
TRBV6-2/TRBV6-3	TRBJ2-3	many	-	CASSYSPISTDTQYF	TGTGCCAGCAGTTACTCACCGATTAGCACAGATACGCAGTATTTT
TRBV20-1	TRBJ1-5	many	TRBD1	CSALSDRGQPQHF	TGCAGTGCCTTGTCAGACAGGGGGCAGCCCCAGCATTTT